These T cell receptor beta chains were read from a single sample in a study of T cells in Graves' hyperthyroidism and ophthalmopathy. TCRdb re-called the multiplex PCR reads with MiXCR, one entry per CDR3 protein. The table shows some 380,000 distinct CDR3 sequences, with roughly 13% occurring only once. Specimen: blood. Receptors were obtained from a man aged 25-45 years with Graves' hyperthyroidism that later progressed to Graves' ophthalmopathy. Each CDR3 is given with its conserved first and last residue. D genes are given only for firm matches. Rows may omit the clone size; those that give it use once, few, many or a size class.

>TRBJ1-5|TRBV7-2|many|TRBD1
TGTGCCAGCAGCTTAGGGTCCACAGGGGGCTACCAGCCCCAGCATTTT
CASSLGSTGGYQPQHF
>TRBJ1-1|TRBV4-1|few|TRBD1
TGCGCCAGCAGCCAAGCAGGGGGGGGCACTGAAGCTTTCTTT
CASSQAGGGTEAFF
>TRBJ1-2|TRBV28|many|TRBD1
TGTGCCACCGGCACCGGACAGGGAACGATCGGCTATGGCTACACCTTC
CATGTGQGTIGYGYTF
>TRBJ1-1|TRBV12-3/TRBV12-4|many|NA
TGTGCCAGTGGGGTGGGGAACACTGAAGCTTTCTTT
CASGVGNTEAFF
>TRBJ1-1|TRBV7-8|many|NA
TGTGCCAGCAGCTTAGAAGCAGCGAACACTGAAGCTTTCTTT
CASSLEAANTEAFF
>TRBJ2-2|TRBV29-1|NA|NA
TGCAGCGTCGCTACAAACACGAACACCGGGGAGCTGTTTTTT
CSVATNTNTGELFF
>TRBJ1-3|TRBV7-9|NA|NA
TGTGCCAGCAGCTTACCGGGGGAAAGGAGTGGAAACACCATATATTTT
CASSLPGERSGNTIYF
>TRBJ2-7|TRBV20-1|many|NA
TGCAGTGCTAGAGATGGGCTGACCTACGAGCAGTACTTC
CSARDGLTYEQYF
>TRBJ2-3|TRBV15|few|TRBD1
TGTGCCACCACTCCTACAGGGGGCCGTACAGATACGCAGTATTTT
CATTPTGGRTDTQYF
>TRBJ2-5|TRBV5-8|NA|NA
TGTGCCAGCAGTTCCCAGGGCGCGGAGACCCAGTACTTC
CASSSQGAETQYF
>TRBJ2-2|TRBV6-1|NA|NA
TGTGCCAGCGGGGGCGGGTCGGACACCGGGGAGCTGTTTTTT
CASGGGSDTGELFF
>TRBJ1-2|TRBV15|many|NA
TGTGCCACCACCACGGGACACCCCTATGGCTACACCTTC
CATTTGHPYGYTF
>TRBJ1-1|TRBV5-1|many|NA
TGCGCCAGCAGCTTGAAACGAGAAACTGAAGCTTTCTTT
CASSLKRETEAFF
>TRBJ2-1|TRBV15|few|TRBD2
TGTGCCATTAAGAATCAGCGGGGGGGCCATGAGCAGTTCTTC
CAIKNQRGGHEQFF
>TRBJ2-7|TRBV28|many|TRBD2
TGTGCCAGCAGTCGCCCGGGGGGGGCTTACGAGCAGTACTTC
CASSRPGGAYEQYF
>TRBJ1-1|TRBV10-1|NA|TRBD1
TGCGCCAGCACGGACAGGGGACTCCTGAACACTGAAGCTTTCTTT
CASTDRGLLNTEAFF
>TRBJ2-7|TRBV20-1|many|TRBD1
TGCAGTGCTAGAGACTGGGACAGGAGCTCCTACGAGCAGTACTTC
CSARDWDRSSYEQYF
>TRBJ1-2|TRBV27|many|TRBD1
TGTGCCAGCAGTTTCTGGGACAGGGCTCGAGAGAACTATGGCTACACCTTC
CASSFWDRARENYGYTF
>TRBJ1-1|TRBV4-1|NA|TRBD1
TGCGCCAGCAGCCAAGTTGGGACAGGGATGAACACTGAAGCTTTCTTT
CASSQVGTGMNTEAFF
>TRBJ1-3|TRBV14|NA|NA
TGTGCCAGCAGCCAAAGGCAGGGTGGAAACACCATATATTTT
CASSQRQGGNTIYF
>TRBJ1-5|TRBV27|few|NA
TGTGCTCCAGCAAGTAGCAGCAGTTATAGCAATCAGCCCCAGCATTTT
CAPASSSSYSNQPQHF
>TRBJ2-7|TRBV2|many|NA
TGTGCCAGCAGTGAAGCCCGGCGGGGAAAAGGGTACGAGCAGTACTTC
CASSEARRGKGYEQYF
>TRBJ2-7|TRBV20-1|many|TRBD1
TGCAGTGCTGACCCGGGACAGGGGTCCCACGAGCAGTACTTC
CSADPGQGSHEQYF
>TRBJ1-2|TRBV3-1|few|TRBD1
TGTGCCAGCAGCCAAGGACAGGGGACGAGTGGCTACACCTTC
CASSQGQGTSGYTF
>TRBJ2-5|TRBV12-3/TRBV12-4|NA|NA
TGTGCCAGCAGTCAGGGGACTATATCCCAAGAGACCCAGTACTTC
CASSQGTISQETQYF
>TRBJ2-1|TRBV7-2|NA|TRBD2
TGTGCCAGCAGCGTAACTAGCGCCAGCTCCTACAATGAGCAGTTCTTC
CASSVTSASSYNEQFF
>TRBJ1-1|TRBV6-1|NA|NA
TGTGCCAGCAGTGACCGGGGAGGCCGGACTGAAGCTTTCTTT
CASSDRGGRTEAFF
>TRBJ2-5|TRBV20-1|many|TRBD2
TGCAGTGCTAGGCCACTAGCGGGGGGCGCCGTCCGCCAAGAGACCCAGTACTTC
CSARPLAGGAVRQETQYF